One sample yielded the 10 T cell receptor beta chains listed below, sequenced in a study of immune evolution from preneoplasia to lung adenocarcinoma. The repertoire was sequenced with immunoSEQ multiplex PCR; TCRdb's copy has only in-frame clones and lacks some. The table records 4,000 or so clones, roughly 80% of them present only once. Sequencing was done on a sample of FFPE invasive lung adenocarcinoma tissue. These TCRs come from a person between 65 and 79 years old with invasive lung adenocarcinoma.

In its sample, this clone was seen a few times. The rearrangement joins TRBV30 to TRBJ2-1; D ambiguous. Germline V gene sequence: CDR1 GTSNPN, CDR2 SVGIG (reference sequence). This CDR3 is built from 11 residues. V lost 3 bases to trimming and J lost 5 bases, with 5 bases between them. The CDR3 DNA reads as TGTGCCTGGAGCCGGAACAATGAGCAGTTCTTC. Translating gives CAWSRNNEQFF.

The V and J genes are TRBV11-1 and TRBJ2-1; D unclear. CDR1 is SGHAT, CDR2 FQDESV, per germline (reference sequence). V was shortened by 0 bases and J by 9 bases, with 9 bases between the two germline ends. The CDR3 has 13 residues. The CDR3 region is CASSLALDSEQFF. The CDR3 nucleotides are TGTGCCAGCAGCTTAGCGCTAGACTCTGAGCAGTTCTTC.

As DNA, the CDR3 is TGTGCCAGCAGCTTAACCAGTGAGCAGTTCTTC. As protein: CASSLTSEQFF. V gene TRBV7-6 combines with J gene TRBJ2-1, with unresolved D. Trimming shortened V by 2 bases and J by 9 bases, and 5 bases separated the two germline ends. The CDR3 covers 11 residues. Germline-derived CDR1 and CDR2 are SGHVS and FNYEAQ.

The CDR3 loop reads CATSREEESDEQYF. The CDR3 region has the DNA TGTGCCACCAGCAGAGAAGAAGAAAGCGACGAGCAGTACTTC. J is TRBJ2-7 and V is TRBV15; D uncertain. The CDR3 is 14 amino acids. The ends were cut back, 0 bases at V and 5 bases at J, with 11 bases in the middle. Germline V gene lookup returns CDR1 LNHNV and CDR2 YYDKDF (reference sequence).

This sequence joins TRBV5-4 and TRBJ1-5; D may be TRBD1 (5 bases). This CDR3 is 15 amino acids long. Per the germline V gene, CDR1 is SGHNT and CDR2 is YYREEE (reference sequence). V was trimmed by 0 bases and J by 1 base, leaving 8 bases between them. This chain's CDR3 is CASSLDGGSNQPQHF. In DNA, the CDR3 is TGTGCCAGCAGCTTGGATGGGGGAAGCAATCAGCCCCAGCATTTT. The full variable domain, its missing parts supplied by reference TRBV5-4 and TRBJ1-5, is ETGVTQSPTHLIKTRGQQVTLRCSSQSGHNTVSWYQQALGQGPQFIFQYYREEENGRGNFPPRFSGLQFPNYSSELNVNALELDDSALYLCASSLDGGSNQPQHFGDGTRLSIL.

The chain joins TRBV23-1 to TRBJ2-2, with D possibly TRBD2 on 7 matching bases. TRBV23-1 is marked as an open reading frame, function uncertain. The CDR3 is 15 amino acids. V was trimmed by 0 bases and J by 4 bases, leaving 9 bases between them. For the CDR3, the DNA is TGCGCCAGCAGTCAATCGAGGGGGGGCACCGGGGAGCTGTTTTTT. This translates into CASSQSRGGTGELFF.

In this sample, this clone turned up a few times. The chain carries TRBV5-1 and TRBJ2-3; 12 bases are shared with TRBD2. Germline-derived CDR1 and CDR2 are SGHRS and YFSETQ. V trimming: 4 bases; J trimming: 5 bases; junction bases outside the gene matches: 8. This CDR3 has 16 amino acids. DNA for the CDR3: TGCGCCAGCAGCCTAGGACTAGCGGGACATGAAGATACGCAGTATTTT. Amino acids: CASSLGLAGHEDTQYF.

As to this clone: The conserved final phenylalanine or tryptophan is absent from the CDR3, which likely points to a read error. The chain joins TRBV19 to TRBJ2-3; D call uncertain. CDR1 is LNHDA, CDR2 SQIVND, per germline (reference sequence). The CDR3 covers 13 residues. V was clipped by 3 bases and J by 6 bases, with 10 bases between them. CDR3 bases: TGTGCCAGTAGTATGACCCCACGGGATACGCAGTATTCT. Its protein is CASSMTPRDTQYS.

V gene TRBV7-2 combines with J gene TRBJ1-1; the D is unclear. CDR3 length: 11 amino acids. Per the germline V gene, CDR1 is SGHTA and CDR2 is FQGNSA. Trimming took off 1 base at V and 9 bases at J, with 6 bases between the two ends. The CDR3 sequence is CASSLGGQAFF. In nucleotides, the CDR3 is TGTGCCAGCAGCTTAGGGGGTCAAGCTTTCTTT.

This clone was counted a few times. J is TRBJ2-3 and V is TRBV19, with D possibly being TRBD2 (5 bases). Germline lookup yields CDR1 LNHDA and CDR2 SQIVND (reference sequence). With 5 bases removed from V and 1 base from J, the gap between germline ends came to 13 bases. The CDR3 length is 15 residues. The CDR3 protein is CASSWTGYGTDTQYF. CDR3 nucleotide sequence: TGTGCCAGTAGTTGGACGGGGTATGGCACAGATACGCAGTATTTT.